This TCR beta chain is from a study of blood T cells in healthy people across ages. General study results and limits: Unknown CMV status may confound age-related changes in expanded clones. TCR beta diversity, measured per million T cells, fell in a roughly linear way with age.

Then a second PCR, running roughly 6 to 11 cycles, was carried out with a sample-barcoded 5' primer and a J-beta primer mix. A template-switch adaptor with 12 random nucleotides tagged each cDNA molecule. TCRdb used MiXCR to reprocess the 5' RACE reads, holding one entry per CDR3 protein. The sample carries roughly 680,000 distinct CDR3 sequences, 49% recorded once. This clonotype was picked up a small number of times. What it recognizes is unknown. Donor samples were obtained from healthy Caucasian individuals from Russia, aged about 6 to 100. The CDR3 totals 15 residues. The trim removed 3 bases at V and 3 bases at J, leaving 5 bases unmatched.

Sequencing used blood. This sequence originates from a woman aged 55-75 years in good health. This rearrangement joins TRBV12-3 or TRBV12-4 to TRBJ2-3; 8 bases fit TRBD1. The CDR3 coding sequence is TGTGCCAGCAGTTTCAGGACAGGGAAAACAGATACGCAGTATTTT. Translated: CASSFRTGKTDTQYF.